Listed here are 8 T cell receptor beta chains from one sample, sequenced in a study of T-cell reconstitution after alpha-beta-depleted transplantation in children. The TCRbeta library incorporated unique molecular identifiers. One entry per CDR3 protein results from TCRdb running MiXCR on the PCR reads. The table includes around 580,000 distinct CDR3 sequences, under 25% detected once. Here the sequenced sample was PBMCs, mostly from graft donor cells, taken 360 days after TCRalphabeta/CD19-depleted stem cell transplant. The receptors were sampled from a boy in the first two years of life who had a stem cell transplant for acute myeloid leukemia, so the T cells may come from the graft donor.

In its sample, this clonotype was seen a few times. This chain joins TRBV27 and TRBJ2-1; D is perhaps TRBD2 (7 bases). The germline V gene encodes CDR1 MNHEY and CDR2 SMNVEV (reference sequence). The ends were cut back, 4 bases at V and 6 bases at J, with 13 bases in the middle. The CDR3 runs to 14 residues. CDR3 sequence (DNA): TGTGCCAGCAGTTGGGGGGGCCTCTTCAATGAGCAGTTCTTC. Its protein is CASSWGGLFNEQFF.

At least ten counts were recorded for this clonotype. The chain is built from TRBV12-3 or TRBV12-4 and TRBJ1-2; the D is unclear. This CDR3 has 14 amino acids. V was shortened by 2 bases and J by 8 bases, with 15 bases between the two germline ends. The CDR3 DNA sequence: TGTGCCAGCAGTTTATCAACGGACCCCTTCGGCTACACCTTC. Its translation is CASSLSTDPFGYTF.

The chain recombines TRBV2 with TRBJ2-6, with unresolved D. CDR3 length equals 16 residues. V dropped 0 bases and J dropped 1 base, with 7 bases sitting between them. CDR1 is SNHLY and CDR2 is FYNNEI in the germline V gene. The CDR3 region is CASSEALGSGANVLTF. The DNA of the CDR3 is TGTGCCAGCAGTGAAGCGCTGGGGTCTGGGGCCAACGTCCTGACTTTC.

The chain is built from TRBV25-1 and TRBJ2-1, with 11 bases fitting TRBD2. Germline V gives CDR1 MGHDK, CDR2 SYGVNS. The J segment lost 7 bases and the V segment lost 4 bases, leaving 24 bases of the junction unmatched. The CDR3 covers 21 residues. The CDR3 DNA follows: TGTGCCAGCAGTGGCCCCTCTGCGACTAGCGGGGTGAAACCGTCTGCGAATGAGCAGTTCTTC. Translated: CASSGPSATSGVKPSANEQFF. Filled out from reference TRBV25-1 and TRBJ2-1, the complete variable domain reads EADIYQTPRYLVIGTGKKITLECSQTMGHDKMYWYQQDPGMELHLIHYSYGVNSTEKGDLSSESTVSRIRTEHFPLTLESARPSHTSQYLCASSGPSATSGVKPSANEQFFGPGTRLTVL.

This rearrangement joins TRBV20-1 to TRBJ2-3; the match to TRBD2 covers 8 bases. The trim removed 0 bases at V and 0 bases at J, leaving 8 bases unmatched. The CDR3 spans 17 residues. CDR1 DFQATT and CDR2 SNEGSKA come from the germline V gene (reference sequence). Written as DNA, the CDR3 is TGCAGTGCTAGAGAGGTTCTGAAGCGGGGGAGCACAGATACGCAGTATTTT. Residues: CSAREVLKRGSTDTQYF.

This clonotype showed up just once. The chain links TRBV7-9 to TRBJ2-7; 11 bases line up with TRBD1. The CDR3 totals 15 residues. With V trimmed by 4 bases and J by 5 bases, 7 bases remained unmatched. The germline gives CDR1 SEHNR, CDR2 FQNEAQ (reference sequence). The CDR3 region is CASSSTRDRGDEQYV. The DNA for the CDR3 is TGTGCCAGCAGCTCGACCCGGGACAGGGGGGACGAGCAGTACGTC.

The CDR3 reads CASSVSRDSGYGYTF. The DNA for the CDR3 is TGTGCCAGCAGCGTCTCCCGGGACAGCGGGTATGGCTACACCTTC. The rearrangement joins TRBV7-2 to TRBJ1-2, with TRBD1 identical over 7 bases. There are 15 residues in the CDR3. With 5 bases clipped from V and 5 bases from J, the junction kept 11 bases outside the gene matches. Germline-derived CDR1 and CDR2 are SGHTA and FQGNSA.

This clonotype was counted between two and nine times. This chain uses TRBV20-1 with TRBJ2-7; TRBD1 or TRBD2 may be the D gene (5 bases each). The germline CDR1 and CDR2 sequences are DFQATT and SNEGSKA (reference sequence). The V gene lost 0 bases and the J gene lost 4 bases, with 16 bases spanning the gap. CDR3 length: 15 residues. The CDR3 DNA is TGCAGTGCTAGAGATAGGGACGGGATAGAATACGAGCAGTACTTC. Protein product: CSARDRDGIEYEQYF.